A single sample is the source of the 2 T cell receptor beta chains below, sequenced in a study of shared clonotypes between healthy human individuals (dated by TCRdb to the early 2020s). The method was the immunoSEQ multiplex PCR assay. The clones in this table, taken by TCRdb from immuneACCESS, are in-frame only. Not every clone is retained; where verified, under half of the shortfall comes from an unresolved V gene, and the cause of the rest is unknown. This sample gives approximately 100,000 clones in total; under 70% of them show up just once. Roughly 24% of the sample lies in the top ten. The sample taken for sequencing was memory CD8+ T cells sorted from blood. This sample's cell subset or site label indicates: CD45RO+ cells pooled with CCR7-negative TemRA cells. The origin of the receptors is a woman aged 25 to 39 in good health.

The J gene is TRBJ2-3, the V gene TRBV15; D possibly corresponds to TRBD2 (5 bases). CDR1 and CDR2 from the germline V gene are LNHNV and YYDKDF (reference sequence). Trimming removed 5 bases from V and 1 base from J, with 7 bases in between. The CDR3 contains 13 residues. The CDR3 spells CATSDGGTDTQYF. CDR3 in DNA: TGTGCCACCAGCGACGGGGGCACAGATACGCAGTATTTT.

This clone was recorded a few times. V usage is TRBV6-5 and J usage is TRBJ2-3, with D possibly being TRBD2 (5 bases). Germline CDR1 reads MNHEY; CDR2 reads SVGAGI. Trimming pared 0 bases from V and 1 base from J, leaving 11 bases between. The CDR3 spans 16 residues. The CDR3 reads CASSYSLGDGTDTQYF. The CDR3 DNA follows: TGTGCCAGCAGTTACTCTCTGGGAGACGGCACAGATACGCAGTATTTT.